This record concerns one T cell receptor beta chain sequence. Its matching antigen is unknown. This entry is derived from a study of OX40 agonist ivuxolimab in advanced cancers. At the level of the study: The group had a mean age of roughly 56 years, ranged from about 23 to 85, and was 80% to 85% male. Enrollees could have had prior anti-PD-1, anti-PD-L1 or anti-CTLA-4 therapy, which 40% had received.

Study results and limitations: Clonal expansion in partial responders at 0.1-3.0 mg/kg ranked among the lowest.

CDR1 is MGHRA and CDR2 is YSYEKL in the germline V gene. This CDR3 is built from 13 residues. V shed 2 bases and J shed 1 base, with 3 bases lying between them. The assay was immunoSEQ multiplex PCR, and TCRdb's table has in-frame clones only and misses some. Of around 40,000 clones in the sample, approximately 88% are singletons; the top ten hold 15%. The source was CD4+ or CD8+ T cells sorted from blood, collected in a trial of the OX40 agonist ivuxolimab. The rearrangement links TRBV4-1 to TRBJ1-5; D not certain. The source of this sequence is an adult with an advanced solid tumor such as melanoma, head and neck, liver or kidney cancer. DNA for the CDR3: TGCGCCAGCAGCCAACTCAGCAATCAGCCCCAGCATTTT. The encoded protein is CASSQLSNQPQHF.